This TCR beta chain emerged from a study of T cells after yellow fever vaccination. There are many counts of this clonotype. TCRdb reprocessed the 5' RACE reads via MiXCR and lists one record per CDR3 protein. The data contain about 260,000 distinct CDR3 sequences, 10% to 15% of them seen just once; the ten biggest clones take up around 0.49%. V was pared by 4 bases and J by 5 bases, with 12 bases between. The germline CDR1 and CDR2 sequences are DFQATT and SNEGSKA (reference sequence). The CDR3 runs to 12 residues. The rearrangement uses TRBV20-1 and TRBJ2-7; D may match TRBD1 or TRBD2 (5 bases each). The sequenced sample was CD4+ T cells sorted from PBMCs, obtained 45 days after the yellow fever booster vaccination. This receptor was taken from a man aged 25 to 40 who received the YFV17D yellow fever vaccine. In DNA form, the CDR3 reads TGCAGTGCTACTCCCTCGGGACACGAGCAGTACTTC. Amino acids: CSATPSGHEQYF.